This entry lists 24 T cell receptor beta chains sequenced from one sample in a study of vaccination effects on CD4 cells after COVID-19. These receptors are not linked to any known antigen. ViraFEST expansion of antigen-specific CD4+ T cells with viral peptide pools preceded sequencing. After roughly ten days in culture, the CD4+ T cells were isolated. Negative nucleocapsid antibody tests before and after vaccination confirmed no previous SARS-CoV-2 infection. Clones were sequenced by immunoSEQ multiplex PCR, and TCRdb holds only the in-frame ones, with some missing. The repertoire holds 50,000 to 60,000 clones, under 75% seen once, with around 19% in the top ten. The input for sequencing was CD4+ T cells from PBMCs cultured with SARS-CoV-2 spike peptides, taken before COVID-19 vaccination. Every receptor here comes from a human donor who received a COVID-19 vaccine.

This clone has just one count. The chain joins TRBV19 to TRBJ1-1; D unclear. The CDR3 extends over 13 amino acids. V lost 9 bases to trimming and J lost 1 base, with 12 bases between them. Germline-derived CDR1 and CDR2 are LNHDA and SQIVND (reference sequence). The CDR3: CASSPTWNTEAFF. DNA of the CDR3: TGTGCCAGCTCCCCGACGTGGAACACTGAAGCTTTCTTT.

The genes are TRBV5-1 and TRBJ1-6; D is unresolved. Germline CDR1 and CDR2: SGHRS and YFSETQ. The CDR3 is 15 residues long. Trimming cost V 0 bases and J 0 bases, with 4 bases left between them. The CDR3 loop is CASSLGGSYNSPLHF. CDR3 in DNA: TGCGCCAGCAGCTTGGGGGGCTCCTATAATTCACCCCTCCACTTT. Full variable domain (outside the CDR3, taken from reference TRBV5-1 and TRBJ1-6): KAGVTQTPRYLIKTRGQQVTLSCSPISGHRSVSWYQQTPGQGLQFLFEYFSETQRNKGNFPGRFSGRQFSNSRSEMNVSTLELGDSALYLCASSLGGSYNSPLHFGNGTRLTVT.

The chain combines TRBV5-1 with TRBJ1-5, with TRBD1 matching over 9 bases. V trimming: 3 bases; J trimming: 7 bases; junction bases outside the gene matches: 14. The CDR3 is made up of 17 amino acids. Per germline, CDR1 SGHRS and CDR2 YFSETQ. Here the CDR3 DNA reads TGCGCCAGCAGCTGGGCCGGGACAGGGTCCCTCTTGCAGCCCCAGCATTTT. Translating it yields CASSWAGTGSLLQPQHF.

CDR3 residues: CASRGRVRSGNTIYF. CDR3 DNA sequence: TGTGCCAGCAGAGGACGGGTTCGCTCTGGAAACACCATATATTTT. The chain links TRBV6-4 to TRBJ1-3; the D is unclear. V lost 6 bases and J 0 bases, leaving 12 bases between the germline ends. CDR1 MRHNA and CDR2 SNTAGT come from the germline V gene. The CDR3 spans 15 residues.

The chain uses TRBV3-1 (or the pseudogene TRBV3-2) and TRBJ2-2; 8 bases fit TRBD1. This CDR3 is 16 amino acids long. Germline-derived CDR1 and CDR2 are LGHDT and YNNKEL (reference sequence). V shed 4 bases, J shed 4 bases, and the junction held 8 bases outside the gene matches. The CDR3 region is CASSPNPTGGTGELFF. The CDR3 coding sequence is TGTGCCAGCAGCCCAAATCCCACAGGGGGCACCGGGGAGCTGTTTTTT.

The chain is built from TRBV27 and TRBJ1-1; D is undetermined. Trimming stripped 7 bases from V and 1 base from J, with 16 bases between. This CDR3 comprises 15 residues. The germline V gene encodes CDR1 MNHEY and CDR2 SMNVEV (reference sequence). CDR3 amino acids: CASNKIRRENTEAFF. CDR3 coding DNA: TGTGCCAGCAATAAAATCAGGCGGGAGAACACTGAAGCTTTCTTT.

This clone was seen more than once but under ten times. V is TRBV6-2 or TRBV6-3 and J is TRBJ2-7, with 7 nucleotides matching TRBD2. Trimming removed 5 bases from V and 6 bases from J; junction bases left unmatched: 10. The CDR3 has 14 residues. Germline V gene lookup returns CDR1 MNHEY and CDR2 SVGEGT. CDR3 residues: CASSQTYGGGEQYF. The CDR3 nucleotides read TGTGCCAGCAGTCAGACATATGGCGGGGGCGAGCAGTACTTC.

This rearrangement joins TRBV3-1 (or the pseudogene TRBV3-2) to TRBJ2-1; 11 bases align to TRBD2. Germline V CDR1 and CDR2: LGHDT, YNNKEL (reference sequence). This CDR3 has 15 residues. V dropped 1 base and J dropped 5; count of bases not matched to a gene: 1. The CDR3 loop reads CASSQASGGNNEQFF. The CDR3 bases are TGTGCCAGCAGCCAAGCTAGCGGGGGGAACAATGAGCAGTTCTTC.

The genes are TRBV5-1 and TRBJ1-4; the match to TRBD1 covers 11 bases. V shed 5 bases and J 8 bases; nucleotides not matched to a gene: 8. The CDR3 is 15 amino acids. Looked up from germline, CDR1 is SGHRS and CDR2 is YFSETQ. The CDR3: CASRKDRGLGEKLFF. Written as DNA, the CDR3 is TGCGCCAGCAGGAAGGACAGGGGGCTCGGGGAAAAACTGTTTTTT.

This sequence joins TRBV10-3 and TRBJ1-2; 8 bases agree with TRBD1. From germline, CDR1 is ENHRY and CDR2 SYGVKD. The CDR3 is 15 residues long. Trimming cost V 2 bases and J 0 bases; bases outside gene matches: 2. The CDR3 spells CAISEGQGTNYGYTF. The CDR3 nucleotides read TGTGCCATCAGTGAGGGACAGGGAACTAACTATGGCTACACCTTC.

The chain links TRBV4-2 to TRBJ1-5; 8 nucleotides match TRBD1. This CDR3 has 16 residues. The germline V gene encodes CDR1 LGHNA and CDR2 YNFKEQ. V was clipped by 0 bases and J by 2 bases; unmatched bases: 3. CDR3 sequence reads: CASSQEGQVGNQPQHF. The CDR3 bases are TGTGCCAGCAGCCAAGAGGGACAGGTAGGCAATCAGCCCCAGCATTTT.

The table lists this clone with a few counts. V and J are TRBV7-9 and TRBJ1-1; D call uncertain. CDR1 is SEHNR, CDR2 FQNEAQ, per germline (reference sequence). The CDR3 runs 14 residues. V was trimmed by 3 bases and J by 1 base, leaving 9 bases between them. CDR3 sequence reads: CASSFVQQNTEAFF. DNA of the CDR3: TGTGCCAGCAGCTTTGTTCAGCAGAACACTGAAGCTTTCTTT.

This clone was seen a handful of times. The chain employs TRBV2 and TRBJ2-5; possibly TRBD2 for D (5 bases). Trimming cost V 4 bases and J 4 bases, with 10 bases left between them. This CDR3 is built from 13 residues. Germline V gene data show CDR1 as SNHLY and CDR2 as FYNNEI. The CDR3: CASSVEGTETQYF. The CDR3 nucleotides are TGTGCCAGCAGTGTTGAGGGTACAGAGACCCAGTACTTC.

This sequence joins TRBV9 and TRBJ1-4; weak D call: TRBD1 (6 bases). The V and J ends lost 4 bases and 8 bases respectively, with 12 bases between them. Looked up from germline, CDR1 is SGDLS and CDR2 is YYNGEE. CDR3 length equals 13 residues. The CDR3 protein is CASSPGGREKLFF. CDR3 nucleotide sequence: TGTGCCAGCAGCCCGGGGGGGCGCGAAAAACTGTTTTTT.

This clone is a singleton in its sample. V usage is TRBV30 and J usage is TRBJ2-1, with 15 bases identical to TRBD2. The germline V gene encodes CDR1 GTSNPN and CDR2 SVGIG (reference sequence). Losses at the gene ends were 0 bases for V and 2 bases for J; bases not matched to a gene: 8. CDR3 length equals 19 residues. CDR3 sequence (DNA): TGTGCCTGGAGTGTCCTCACCGGGACTAGCGGGAGGCCCTACAATGAGCAGTTCTTC. Translating gives CAWSVLTGTSGRPYNEQFF.

There are a few counts of this clone. The chain carries TRBV19 and TRBJ2-3, with D possibly TRBD2 on 6 matching bases. The CDR3 totals 17 residues. Germline V gene sequence: CDR1 LNHDA, CDR2 SQIVND (reference sequence). The V end lost 7 bases, the J end lost 5 bases, and 25 bases lay between the germline ends. The CDR3 nucleotides are TGTGCCAGTACCTCGACTGGGCGGGATTTGGTGGGAGATACGCAGTATTTT. Protein sequence: CASTSTGRDLVGDTQYF.

The table lists this clone with a few counts. V and J are TRBV19 and TRBJ2-7; 12 nucleotides line up with TRBD2. CDR1 is LNHDA and CDR2 is SQIVND in the germline V gene (reference sequence). V dropped 6 bases and J dropped 11; count of bases not matched to a gene: 11. The CDR3 is made up of 14 amino acids. CDR3 loop: CASSAGLAGPTKYF. The CDR3 bases are TGTGCCAGTAGCGCAGGACTAGCGGGGCCCACCAAGTACTTC. Supplemented by reference TRBV19 and TRBJ2-7, the full variable domain reads DGGITQSPKYLFRKEGQNVTLSCEQNLNHDAMYWYRQDPGQGLRLIYYSQIVNDFQKGDIAEGYSVSREKKESFPLTVTSAQKNPTAFYLCASSAGLAGPTKYFGPGTRLTVT.

The chain combines TRBV30 with TRBJ2-5; D remains unclear. Trimming took 0 bases from V and 5 from J, leaving 4 bases between them. The CDR3 runs to 11 residues. CDR1 GTSNPN and CDR2 SVGIG come from the germline V gene (reference sequence). CDR3 region: CAWSVLETQYF. The CDR3 bases are TGTGCCTGGAGTGTACTGGAGACCCAGTACTTC. Variable domain in full (rest from reference TRBV30 and TRBJ2-5): SQTIHQWPATLVQPVGSPLSLECTVEGTSNPNLYWYRQAAGRGLQLLFYSVGIGQISSEVPQNLSASRPQDRQFILSSKKLLLSDSGFYLCAWSVLETQYFGPGTRLLVL.

V is TRBV5-1 and J is TRBJ2-3; D tentatively reads TRBD1 or TRBD2 (7 bases each). CDR1 and CDR2 from the germline V gene are SGHRS and YFSETQ. This CDR3 has 15 amino acids. The V gene lost 0 bases and the J gene lost 4 bases, with 12 bases spanning the gap. CDR3 DNA: TGCGCCAGCAGCTTGGTTGGGAGGGGGCCAGATACGCAGTATTTT. It specifies CASSLVGRGPDTQYF. The full variable domain, rest sourced from reference TRBV5-1 and TRBJ2-3, is KAGVTQTPRYLIKTRGQQVTLSCSPISGHRSVSWYQQTPGQGLQFLFEYFSETQRNKGNFPGRFSGRQFSNSRSEMNVSTLELGDSALYLCASSLVGRGPDTQYFGPGTRLTVL.

V and J are TRBV6-5 and TRBJ1-2; possibly TRBD1 for D (5 bases). Per germline, CDR1 MNHEY and CDR2 SVGAGI. The CDR3 loop spans 16 amino acids. The V end was cut by 2 bases, the J end by 7 bases, with 20 bases between. The CDR3, as DNA: TGTGCCAGCAGTTACGCAGGACGGTGGGGGTCTGGTGGCTACACCTTC. Translated: CASSYAGRWGSGGYTF.

This rearrangement joins TRBV12-5 to TRBJ1-2; a possible D gene is TRBD1 (5 bases). CDR3 length equals 13 residues. V was clipped by 1 base and J by 8 bases, with 11 bases between them. Per germline, CDR1 LGHNT and CDR2 FRNRAP. The CDR3 loop is CASGLAGTGGYTF. CDR3 in DNA: TGTGCTAGTGGTTTGGCCGGGACGGGGGGCTACACCTTC.

This clone was observed once. This chain joins TRBV3-1 (or the pseudogene TRBV3-2) and TRBJ2-5; a possible D gene is TRBD1 (5 bases). Trimming removed 1 base from V and 5 bases from J, with 14 bases in between. The CDR3 loop spans 15 amino acids. CDR1 is LGHDT and CDR2 is YNNKEL in the germline V gene (reference sequence). The CDR3 protein is CASSQVPAGWETQYF. In DNA form, the CDR3 reads TGTGCCAGCAGCCAAGTTCCGGCAGGGTGGGAGACCCAGTACTTC.

The chain combines TRBV14 with TRBJ1-6; D is ambiguous. V was cut by 8 bases and J by 5 bases, with 10 bases left in between. Germline values: CDR1 SGHDN, CDR2 FVKESK. The CDR3 runs 13 residues. The CDR3 bases are TGTGCCAGCGAGGTAAGGGATAATTCACCCCTCCACTTT. Residues: CASEVRDNSPLHF.

The gene calls are TRBV3-1 (or the pseudogene TRBV3-2) and TRBJ2-7, with 10 bases that match TRBD1. The CDR3 runs 15 residues. In germline, CDR1 is LGHDT, CDR2 YNNKEL (reference sequence). The junction had 5 bases not matched to a gene; V was cut back by 1 base and J by 5 bases. The CDR3 is CASSQGWGTGDEQYF. The CDR3 nucleotides read TGTGCCAGCAGCCAAGGGTGGGGGACAGGGGACGAGCAGTACTTC.